The next 15 T cell receptor beta chains were all read from a single sample in a study of T cells in Graves' hyperthyroidism and ophthalmopathy. Regions amplified from RNA transcripts were the TCR beta CDR3 regions. With the HTBI primer set, the TCR CDR3 went through a first round of RT-PCR. One entry per CDR3 protein results from TCRdb running MiXCR on the multiplex PCR reads. Of about 840,000 distinct CDR3 sequences in the sample, 38% were seen once. Sequenced input: blood. The receptors here all came from a man younger than 30 with Graves' hyperthyroidism.

This clonotype was seen ten or more times. This chain connects TRBV5-1 to TRBJ2-7; TRBD1 is a possible D gene (5 bases). The CDR3 runs 14 residues. With 1 base removed from V and 5 bases from J, the gap between germline ends came to 13 bases. The germline V gene has CDR1 SGHRS and CDR2 YFSETQ. The CDR3 loop is CASSLPQGRDEQYF. CDR3 sequence (DNA): TGCGCCAGCAGCTTGCCTCAGGGTCGGGACGAGCAGTACTTC.

This clonotype has a handful of counts. The rearrangement links TRBV29-1 to TRBJ1-1; D gene ambiguous. There are 12 residues in the CDR3. V lost 2 bases and J 7 bases, leaving 11 bases between the germline ends. Germline V lookup: CDR1 SQVTM, CDR2 ANQGSEA. CDR3 loop: CSVEMANGEAFF. CDR3 in DNA: TGCAGCGTTGAAATGGCGAACGGTGAAGCTTTCTTT.

On this clonotype itself: At one boundary the junction diverges from the germline segment, which might be a read error. This chain uses TRBV7-2 with TRBJ2-5, with a tentative D call TRBD2 (5 bases). Germline V lookup: CDR1 SGHTA, CDR2 FQGNSA. The CDR3 extends over 14 amino acids. This chain's CDR3 is CASSQPGVQETQYF. The CDR3 bases are TGCGCCAGCAGCCAGCCCGGGGTACAAGAGACCCAGTACTTC.

This chain uses TRBV19 with TRBJ1-1; D possibly corresponds to TRBD1 (5 bases). Germline assignment: CDR1 LNHDA and CDR2 SQIVND (reference sequence). V lost 3 bases, J lost 6 bases, and 11 bases lay in between. The CDR3 is 13 residues long. The CDR3 protein is CASSMYVGAEAFF. The CDR3 DNA is TGTGCCAGTAGTATGTATGTGGGGGCTGAAGCTTTCTTT.

A word on this clonotype: Sequence at one end of the junction differs from germline and may be a read error. The rearrangement uses TRBV7-8 and TRBJ2-7, with 7 positions matching TRBD2. The germline CDR1 and CDR2 sequences are SGHVS and FQNEAQ. The CDR3 loop spans 16 amino acids. The CDR3 DNA reads as TGTGCCGGCAGTGCTTTTGGTGGGACTACCTTTGACGAGCAGTACTTC. Translation gives CAGSAFGGTTFDEQYF.

This clonotype was recorded at least ten times. The chain links TRBV2 to TRBJ2-6, with unresolved D. Trimming removed 6 bases at V and 2 bases at J, with 8 bases between. This CDR3 spans 14 amino acids. CDR1 is SNHLY, CDR2 FYNNEI, per germline. The DNA for the CDR3 is TGTGCCAGCAGCCCCGGTCCTGGGGCCAACGTCCTGACTTTC. Protein product: CASSPGPGANVLTF.

This clonotype was recorded many times. Here the CDR3 DNA reads TGTGCCAGCAGCTTACAGGCCCAGCGGCCCCTCCACTTT. Protein product: CASSLQAQRPLHF. The rearrangement uses TRBV7-8 and TRBJ1-6, with unresolved D. This CDR3 is built from 13 residues. Per the germline V gene, CDR1 is SGHVS and CDR2 is FQNEAQ. V lost 2 bases and J lost 13, with 12 bases in between.

This clonotype was recorded at least ten times. The rearrangement links TRBV7-9 to TRBJ2-7, with no clear D. The CDR3 covers 11 residues. The V gene's germline CDR1 is SEHNR and CDR2 FQNEAQ (reference sequence). Trimming took off 8 bases at V and 0 bases at J, with 5 bases between the two ends. The CDR3 reads CASGHSYEQYF. In DNA form, the CDR3 reads TGTGCCAGCGGTCACTCCTACGAGCAGTACTTC.

The chain employs TRBV2 and TRBJ1-1; TRBD1 might be the D (5 bases). Between the trimmed V and J ends, which lost 5 bases and 11 bases, there was a span of 24 bases. Germline V lookup: CDR1 SNHLY, CDR2 FYNNEI. This CDR3 comprises 15 residues. The CDR3 loop reads CASSLNRDPSREAFF. CDR3 coding DNA: TGTGCCAGCAGTTTAAACCGGGACCCGAGTAGAGAGGCTTTCTTT.

This clonotype was counted between two and nine times. The chain combines TRBV9 with TRBJ2-7, with TRBD1 as a possible D gene (6 bases). The V gene lost 4 bases and the J gene lost 5 bases, with 22 bases spanning the gap. In germline, CDR1 is SGDLS, CDR2 YYNGEE. There are 16 residues in the CDR3. CDR3 nucleotides: TGTGCCAGCAGCTCAAATCCAGGGGTAGCGCTCGACGAGCAGTACTTC. Encoded protein: CASSSNPGVALDEQYF.

This clonotype was picked up a small number of times. For the CDR3, the DNA is TGTGCCAGCAGCTTACGTCAGGGCGAAACCAGCCCTGGGGCCAACGTCCTGACTTTC. Its translation is CASSLRQGETSPGANVLTF. This chain uses TRBV11-3 with TRBJ2-6, with a weak D call TRBD1 (5 bases). V dropped 2 bases and J dropped 2 bases, with 19 bases sitting between them. This CDR3 is 19 amino acids long. Germline V gene data show CDR1 as SGHNT and CDR2 as YENEEA.

The chain links TRBV6-5 to TRBJ1-1, with TRBD1 as a possible D gene (5 bases). Germline CDR1 MNHEY, CDR2 SVGAGI. V lost 6 bases and J 7 bases, leaving 12 bases between the germline ends. CDR3 length: 12 amino acids. Here the CDR3 DNA reads TGTGCCAGCAGCCCCGGGGCGCTTGAAGCTTTCTTT. This sequence encodes CASSPGALEAFF.

V gene TRBV20-1 combines with J gene TRBJ1-5; perhaps TRBD1 as D (6 bases). Per the germline V gene, CDR1 is DFQATT and CDR2 is SNEGSKA (reference sequence). V was trimmed by 6 bases and J by 3 bases, leaving 24 bases between them. The CDR3 spans 17 residues. CDR3 nucleotide sequence: TGCAGTGCCTCCCATGGGGGGCGGGGACGTGACAATCAGCCCCAGCATTTT. Protein: CSASHGGRGRDNQPQHF.

Concerning this clonotype itself: A much larger clone differs from this one at a single base, so this may be a read error. This chain joins TRBV25-1 and TRBJ2-5; no reliable D call. V was pared by 7 bases and J by 4 bases, with 4 bases between. There are 10 residues in the CDR3. Germline V gene sequence: CDR1 MGHDK, CDR2 SYGVNS. Here the CDR3 DNA reads TGTGCCAGCACCGCAGAGACCCAGTACTTC. This encodes CASTAETQYF. Full variable domain (outside the CDR3, taken from reference TRBV25-1 and TRBJ2-5): EADIYQTPRYLVIGTGKKITLECSQTMGHDKMYWYQQDPGMELHLIHYSYGVNSTEKGDLSSESTVSRIRTEHFPLTLESARPSHTSQYLCASTAETQYFGPGTRLLVL.

As to this clonotype: This may stem from a read error, because a much larger clone lies one nucleotide away. The genes are TRBV2 and TRBJ2-5; the match to TRBD1 covers 9 bases. Germline loops: CDR1 SNHLY, CDR2 FYNNEI. CDR3 length: 14 residues. The CDR3, as DNA: TGTGACAGCAGTGAGACAGGGGGTTCGGAGACCCAGTACTTC. Amino acids: CDSSETGGSETQYF.